The T cell receptor beta chain under discussion was sequenced for a study of blood T cell repertoires in COVID-19. The overall study: Specimens from acute and convalescent COVID-19 originated in the United States, Italy and Spain. Nucleic acid was either cDNA or gDNA, and it came from T cells, B-cell-depleted T cells, or PBMCs.

Original processing notes: Estimation of nucleated cell counts relied on the amplification of reference gene primers. Clones were sequenced by immunoSEQ multiplex PCR, and TCRdb holds only the in-frame ones, with some missing. V and J calls and clone size are copied from that table; D and trimming were computed from the DNA. The data hold roughly 200,000 clones, with around 83% observed a single time. V lost 7 bases and J 4 bases, leaving 23 bases between the germline ends. The CDR3 runs to 17 residues. CDR1 is MDHEN, CDR2 SYDVKM, per germline. This clone was found once. The chain uses TRBV28 and TRBJ1-5, with a tentative D call TRBD1 (5 bases). The source is a woman in her 30s with active or convalescent COVID-19. Sequencing was performed on peripheral blood. The chain's CDR3 is CASTYSPRGKGNQPQHF. In nucleotides, the CDR3 is TGTGCCAGCACCTACTCCCCTAGGGGCAAGGGAAATCAGCCCCAGCATTTT.